The T cell receptor (beta chain) described here comes from a study of T cells in Graves' hyperthyroidism and ophthalmopathy. Study-level results: Most clonotypes expanded in the thyroid (above 0.001) were also present in blood.

Amplified regions were TCR beta CDR3 sequences from RNA transcripts. Carried out on the TCR CDR3, a first-round RT-PCR used the HTBI primer set. TCRdb fed the multiplex PCR reads into MiXCR, producing one record per CDR3 protein. The sample comprises around 200,000 distinct CDR3 sequences, 17% of which are singletons, and 25% to 30% rests with the top ten. Germline V lookup: CDR1 SEHNR, CDR2 FQNEAQ (reference sequence). Trimming at V came to 3 bases and at J to 6 bases, leaving 5 bases not matched to a gene. The CDR3 contains 13 residues. An absence of ophthalmopathy progression within 18 months meant stable Graves' hyperthyroidism. The diagnostic basis comprised clinical symptoms, serum thyroxine and TRAb, thyroid ultrasound and orbital computed tomography. This clonotype was recorded at least ten times. Antigen: not known.

The TCR originated in a woman in her fifties or sixties with Graves' hyperthyroidism. The chain combines TRBV7-9 with TRBJ2-7; 7 nucleotides align to TRBD1. The specimen sequenced was blood. CDR3 loop: CASSFTGVGEQYF. The CDR3 DNA is TGTGCCAGCAGCTTTACAGGGGTGGGCGAGCAGTACTTC.